These 31 T cell receptor beta chains share one sample of origin, sequenced in a study of CD8+ T cells in alopecia areata. In each case, RNA was isolated and then reverse transcribed into cDNA as the sequencing template. Measured with immunoSEQ multiplex PCR; TCRdb has only the in-frame clones, and not every one. Reported are 270,000 or so clones, none seen only once; the ten largest carry 1.2%. Sorting of pooled cutaneous lymph node cells used CD4, CD8alpha, NKG2D, NKG2ACE and other markers. The sample comprised CD4+ T cells sorted from a lymph node. The receptors were gathered from a C3H/HeJ mouse with alopecia areata. The strain's MHC haplotype is H2-k.

Of note for this clone: Mouse germline and gene names are used. Sequencing ends 4 residues short of the CDR3 end; the germline J gene provides the rest. The chain joins TRBV1 to TRBJ2-4; 7 bases line up with TRBD2. CDR1 and CDR2 from the germline V gene are NSQYPW and LRSPGD (reference sequence). The CDR3 runs to 15 residues. The CDR3 bases that were read are TGCACCTGCAGTGCAGATCGCGGGGGGGAAAAC. It codes for CTCSADRGGEN. The entire CDR3 protein is CTCSADRGGENTLYF. Full variable domain (remainder filled in from reference TRBV1 and TRBJ2-4): VTLLEQNPRWRLVPRGQAVNLRCILKNSQYPWMSWYQQDLQKQLQWLFTLRSPGDKEVKSLPGADYLATRVTDTELRLQVANMSQGRTLYCTCSADRGGENTLYFGAGTRLSVL.

The sample holds a few counts of this clone. Gene names and germline refer to mouse. The CDR3 end lies 4 residues beyond the end of the read and is filled in from the germline J gene. This sample also contains other DNA sequences that code for the same CDR3. The V gene is TRBV13-1, the J gene TRBJ2-3, with 9 bases identical to TRBD2. This CDR3 is built from 15 residues. J lost 2 bases, V lost 2 bases, and 3 bases had no gene match. Germline V lookup: CDR1 NSHNY, CDR2 SYGAGN. Here the CDR3 reads CASSDPGGDAETLYF. The sequenced part of the CDR3 DNA is TGTGCCAGCAGTGACCCTGGGGGGGATGCAGAA.

This clone was seen a handful of times. Mouse gene names and germline throughout. The CDR3 goes on 4 residues after the read ends, and that part is filled in from the germline J gene. The V gene is TRBV1, the J gene TRBJ1-1; unclear D gene. This CDR3 has 13 amino acids. V gave up 4 bases and J gave up 1 base, with 7 bases separating them. Germline values: CDR1 NSQYPW, CDR2 LRSPGD (reference sequence). Here the CDR3 reads CTCSEEGNTEVFF. The DNA read from the CDR3 is TGCACCTGCAGTGAAGAGGGAAACACA.

This clone appeared a few times. Genes and germline are mouse. Sequencing ends 4 residues short of the CDR3 end; the germline J gene provides the rest. The chain is built from TRBV1 and TRBJ2-1; D is undetermined. The CDR3 loop spans 13 amino acids. The germline gives CDR1 NSQYPW, CDR2 LRSPGD (reference sequence). V dropped 1 base and J dropped 6 bases, with 7 bases sitting between them. The CDR3 sequence: CTCSAAMGAEQFF. The CDR3 DNA, read in part, is TGCACCTGCAGTGCAGCTATGGGTGCT.

This clone was seen only a few times. Any gene name here is a mouse gene name. The CDR3 extends 4 residues past the end of the read, so its final part is completed from the germline J gene. Other DNA sequences within the sample encode an identical CDR3. The chain joins TRBV12-1 to TRBJ1-2; D is unclear. The length of the CDR3 is 12 residues. Germline loops: CDR1 SGHSN, CDR2 HYEKVE. Partial CDR3 DNA: TGTGCCAGCTCTCTCAAAGGGTCC. The encoded protein is CASSLKGS. The CDR3 reads in full as CASSLKGSDYTF.

As regards this clone: Gene names are the mouse ones. The read is 3 residues too short to cover the CDR3 end, so that end is filled in from the germline J gene. The chain couples TRBV31 to TRBJ1-6, with a tentative D call TRBD1 (6 bases). TRBJ1-6 is placed among ORFs of uncertain function. The CDR3 runs 14 residues. Per germline, CDR1 GKSSPN and CDR2 SITVG. Trimming left V 2 bases short and J 4 bases short, with 9 bases between. CDR3 DNA (partial): TGTGCCTGGAGTATGGGACATTATAATTCGCCC. It yields the protein CAWSMGHYNSP. The CDR3, in full, reads CAWSMGHYNSPLYF.

With regard to this clone: Any gene name here is a mouse gene name. The read is 4 residues too short to cover the CDR3 end, so that end is filled in from the germline J gene. The J gene is TRBJ2-5, the V gene TRBV19; 10 bases are shared with TRBD1. The germline gives CDR1 FNHDT, CDR2 SITEND (reference sequence). The CDR3 extends over 14 amino acids. CDR3 DNA, as far as it was read: TGTGCCAGCAGTATGAGGGACAGGGGTGAC. Translated: CASSMRDRGD. The full-length CDR3 reads as CASSMRDRGDTQYF.

Concerning this clone itself: Mouse germline and gene names are used. The CDR3 is cut off 4 residues early in the read; its end comes from the germline J gene. This sequence joins TRBV19 and TRBJ2-3; 8 positions match TRBD1. J lost 2 bases, V lost 5 bases, and 4 bases had no gene match. The CDR3 is 14 residues long. Germline CDR1 is FNHDT and CDR2 is SITEND (reference sequence). This CDR3 is CASRDRENAETLYF. The part of the CDR3 DNA that was read is TGTGCCAGCAGGGACAGGGAGAATGCAGAA.

This clone occurred many times. The gene names given are mouse names. Coverage ceases 4 residues before the CDR3 finishes, and the germline J gene fills in the end. The genes are TRBV17 and TRBJ1-1; D gene ambiguous. V was cut by 0 bases and J by 1 base, with 6 bases left in between. The CDR3 spans 14 residues. Germline values: CDR1 MNHDT, CDR2 YYDKIL. CDR3 DNA (partial): TGTGCTAGCAGTAGAGATTTGGGGAACACA. It specifies CASSRDLGNT. The whole CDR3 sequence reads CASSRDLGNTEVFF.

On this clone: Gene names refer to mouse genes. The read comes to an end 4 residues before the CDR3 does, leaving the germline J gene to fill in the end. V is TRBV13-1 and J is TRBJ2-4; D perhaps matches TRBD2 (6 bases). The CDR3 spans 15 residues. The germline CDR1 and CDR2 sequences are NSHNY and SYGAGN. Trimming removed 3 bases at V and 2 bases at J, with 13 bases between. The CDR3 here is CASSVSTGIQNTLYF. The DNA read from the CDR3 is TGTGCCAGCAGTGTCTCTACTGGGATTCAAAAC.

About this clone: This clone may be a read error of a much larger clone one base away. Gene names and germline match the mouse. The observed sequence ends 4 residues before the CDR3 terminus, with the missing tail filled in from the germline J gene. The same CDR3 also results from other DNA sequences found in this sample. The chain recombines TRBV13-1 with TRBJ1-2; tentative D call: TRBD1 (6 bases). This CDR3 has 13 residues. The V gene lost 2 bases and the J gene lost 2 bases, with 7 bases spanning the gap. CDR1 and CDR2 (germline): NSHNY, SYGAGN. The CDR3 loop reads CASSEGQNSDYTF. Partial CDR3 DNA: TGTGCCAGCAGTGAAGGACAGAACTCC.

The sample holds many counts of this clone. Germline and genes here are mouse. The read gets to within 4 residues of the CDR3 end, and the germline J gene fills in the rest. The chain recombines TRBV12-1 with TRBJ1-2; no reliable D call. Per germline, CDR1 SGHSN and CDR2 HYEKVE. This CDR3 region has 13 residues. Between the trimmed V and J ends, which lost 4 bases and 0 bases, there was a span of 8 bases. CDR3 DNA (partial): TGTGCCAGCTCCCCGACAACAAACTCC. This sequence encodes CASSPTTNS. The entire CDR3 is CASSPTTNSDYTF.

This clone was observed at least ten times. Mouse gene names apply. The read terminates 4 residues ahead of where the CDR3 ends, so the germline J gene completes it. Within the sample, other DNA sequences also encode this same CDR3. J is TRBJ2-3 and V is TRBV13-1, with D perhaps matching TRBD1 (7 bases). Per germline, CDR1 NSHNY and CDR2 SYGAGN. The CDR3 is 15 residues long. Trimming cost V 0 bases and J 1 base, with 9 bases left between them. CDR3 region: CASSDARGGAETLYF. The sequenced part of the CDR3 DNA is TGTGCCAGCAGTGATGCCAGGGGGGGTGCAGAA.

This clone was detected only a few times. The genes are named according to mouse. The CDR3 end lies 4 residues beyond the end of the read and is filled in from the germline J gene. The chain carries TRBV1 and TRBJ2-2; D ambiguous. The CDR3 is 14 residues long. The germline V gene encodes CDR1 NSQYPW and CDR2 LRSPGD (reference sequence). The V end lost 1 base, the J end lost 6 bases, and 9 bases lay between the germline ends. CDR3 residues: CTCSAGGSPGQLYF. The sequenced part of the CDR3 DNA is TGCACCTGCAGTGCAGGGGGATCCCCCGGG.

This clone was seen a handful of times. Mouse germline and gene names are used. The read finishes 4 residues shy of the CDR3 end, and the germline J gene is used to complete it. V and J are TRBV13-1 and TRBJ2-1; maybe TRBD1 (6 bases). V lost 3 bases and J 3 bases, leaving 10 bases between the germline ends. CDR3 length: 14 residues. CDR1 and CDR2 from the germline V gene are NSHNY and SYGAGN. The sequenced CDR3 bases are TGTGCCAGCAGTGGGGGGACAATCTATGCT. This translates into CASSGGTIYA. The complete CDR3 sequence is CASSGGTIYAEQFF.

This clone was seen at least ten times. Each gene name is a mouse one. The read ends 4 residues shy of where the CDR3 ends; the end is completed using the germline J gene. The chain employs TRBV13-1 and TRBJ2-1; possible D gene TRBD1, 6 bases. The V end lost 7 bases, the J end lost 1 base, and 6 bases lay between the germline ends. The CDR3 is 12 residues long. The germline V gene encodes CDR1 NSHNY and CDR2 SYGAGN. The CDR3: CASGTNYAEQFF. The CDR3 DNA, read in part, is TGTGCCAGCGGGACAAACTATGCT.

This clone was observed a handful of times. Genes and germline come from the mouse. The CDR3 goes on 4 residues after the read ends, and that part is filled in from the germline J gene. The rearrangement links TRBV13-3 to TRBJ2-3, with D perhaps matching TRBD1 (5 bases). Germline V CDR1 and CDR2: NNHDY, SYVADS. The CDR3 sequence is 14 residues long. The V gene lost 5 bases and the J gene lost 1 base, with 11 bases spanning the gap. The CDR3 DNA, read in part, is TGTGCCAGCAGAGGGGAGAGAGGTGCAGAA. It translates to CASRGERGAE. In full, the CDR3 reads CASRGERGAETLYF.

This clone was seen a few times. Gene names denote mouse genes. The read halts 4 residues ahead of the CDR3 end, with the missing end drawn from the germline J gene. Other DNA sequences within the sample encode an identical CDR3. The chain joins TRBV31 to TRBJ2-3; 7 nucleotides agree with TRBD2. V shed 0 bases and J 0 bases; nucleotides not matched to a gene: 3. The CDR3 runs to 15 residues. Germline V gene data show CDR1 as GKSSPN and CDR2 as SITVG. Partial CDR3 DNA: TGTGCCTGGAGTCTAGATGGGGGGAGTGCAGAA. Translating it yields CAWSLDGGSAE. The full-length CDR3 reads as CAWSLDGGSAETLYF.

Comment on this clone: Mouse names are used for the genes. The covered CDR3 bases are TGTGCCAGCGGTGATGGGACAACATCAAACTCC. Amino acids: CASGDGTTSNS. The CDR3 in its entirety is CASGDGTTSNSDYTF. The V and J genes are TRBV13-2 and TRBJ1-2; TRBD1 is a possible D gene (5 bases). The read comes to an end 4 residues before the CDR3 does, leaving the germline J gene to fill in the end. V gave up 0 bases and J gave up 0 bases, with 9 bases separating them. In germline, CDR1 is NNHNN, CDR2 SYGAGS (reference sequence). The CDR3 length is 15 residues.

This clone has just a few counts. Gene names and germline match the mouse. CDR3 bases read: TGTGCCAGCAGCCCCGACTGGGGGGGTTTTGCT. This translates into CASSPDWGGFA. The whole CDR3 protein is CASSPDWGGFAEQFF. This sequence joins TRBV5 and TRBJ2-1, with 11 nucleotides matching TRBD2. The observed sequence ends 4 residues before the CDR3 terminus, with the missing tail filled in from the germline J gene. The CDR3 spans 15 residues. J was trimmed by 6 bases and V by 4 bases; bases with no gene match: 5. Looked up from germline, CDR1 is LGHNA and CDR2 is YNLKQL (reference sequence).

There are a few counts of this clone. Gene names and germline match the mouse. The sequence runs out 4 residues before the end of the CDR3; the remainder is reconstructed from the germline J gene. This sample includes further DNA sequences coding for the same CDR3. This chain links TRBV13-3 with TRBJ2-5; 8 nucleotides line up with TRBD1. The CDR3 is made up of 13 amino acids. CDR1 is NNHDY, CDR2 SYVADS, per germline. This chain's CDR3 is CASSETGGDTQYF. Incomplete CDR3 DNA: TGTGCCAGCAGTGAAACAGGGGGAGAC. The whole variable domain, remainder taken from reference TRBV13-3 and TRBJ2-5, is EAAVTQSPRSKVAVTGGKVTLSCHQTNNHDYMYWYRQDTGHGLRLIHYSYVADSTEKGDIPDGYKASRPSQENFSLILELASLSQTAVYFCASSETGGDTQYFGPGTRLLVL.

A note on this clone: Any gene name here is a mouse gene name. The read falls 4 residues short of the CDR3 end, and the missing part is taken from the germline J gene. The chain links TRBV19 to TRBJ1-2; D not certain. With 3 bases removed from V and 0 bases from J, the gap between germline ends came to 9 bases. CDR1 and CDR2 from the germline V gene are FNHDT and SITEND (reference sequence). The CDR3 is 14 amino acids. CDR3 bases read: TGTGCCAGCAGTACACAGCCAACAAACTCC. This codes for CASSTQPTNS. The complete CDR3 reads CASSTQPTNSDYTF.

This clone was detected a few times. The gene names given are mouse names. The sequence runs out 4 residues before the end of the CDR3; the remainder is reconstructed from the germline J gene. This chain links TRBV5 with TRBJ1-1; tentatively, D is TRBD1 (6 bases). The CDR3 consists of 13 residues. The germline V gene has CDR1 LGHNA and CDR2 YNLKQL (reference sequence). The CDR3 spells CASSQDGDIEVFF. The sequenced part of the CDR3 DNA is TGTGCCAGCAGCCAAGATGGGGACATA.

This clone was picked up a small number of times. Any gene name here is a mouse gene name. The CDR3 extends 4 residues past the end of the read, so its final part is completed from the germline J gene. J is TRBJ2-7 and V is TRBV14; TRBD1 is a possible D gene (6 bases). This CDR3 spans 16 amino acids. CDR1 is SGHDT and CDR2 is FRDEAV in the germline V gene. The sequenced part of the CDR3 DNA is TGTGCCAGCAGTCTTGTCCGGGACAACCCCCCGTAT. Protein product: CASSLVRDNPPY. The CDR3, in full, reads CASSLVRDNPPYEQYF.

As for this clone: Mouse names are used for the genes. The sequenced fragment ends 4 residues before the CDR3 boundary, so the rest is inferred from the germline J gene. Different DNA sequences within this sample yield the same CDR3. This rearrangement joins TRBV13-1 to TRBJ2-5, with D tentatively TRBD2 (6 bases). The CDR3 loop spans 15 amino acids. The V and J ends lost 0 bases and 1 base respectively, with 9 bases between them. CDR1 and CDR2 (germline): NSHNY, SYGAGN. The covered CDR3 bases are TGTGCCAGCAGTGATGCCCGGGGGGACCAAGAC. Translated: CASSDARGDQD. The complete CDR3 sequence is CASSDARGDQDTQYF.

This clone was counted between two and nine times. Mouse names are used for the genes. The CDR3 end falls 4 residues outside the read, so it is completed with the germline J gene. The genes are TRBV13-1 and TRBJ2-5, with a tentative D call TRBD1 (7 bases). CDR3 length equals 12 residues. Germline values: CDR1 NSHNY, CDR2 SYGAGN. The part of the CDR3 DNA that was read is TGTGCCAGCAGTAAGGGGGCGGAC. Translation gives CASSKGAD. The full CDR3 sequence reads CASSKGADTQYF.

Remarks on this clone: Genes and germline are mouse. Read data end 4 residues before the CDR3 end; the end is taken from the germline J gene. The chain joins TRBV31 to TRBJ2-5; 10 bases fit TRBD1. V lost 0 bases, J lost 1 base, and 4 bases stayed unmatched. This CDR3 contains 16 residues. Germline V lookup: CDR1 GKSSPN, CDR2 SITVG. CDR3 protein: CAWSLGQGVHQDTQYF. CDR3 DNA (partial): TGTGCCTGGAGTCTAGGACAGGGGGTTCACCAAGAC. Complete variable domain (other parts from reference TRBV31 and TRBJ2-5): AQTIHQWPVAEIKAVGSPLSLGCTIKGKSSPNLYWYWQATGGTLQQLFYSITVGQVESVVQLNLSASRPKDDQFILSTEKLLLSHSGFYLCAWSLGQGVHQDTQYFGPGTRLLVL.

Regarding this clone: The germline and genes are mouse ones. From the germline J gene comes the end of the CDR3, since the read stops 4 residues before it. Other DNA variants within this sample encode the same CDR3. The V call is TRBV5, the J call TRBJ2-5, with D possibly matching TRBD1 (6 bases). The germline V and J ends were trimmed by 4 bases and 0 bases, with 8 bases remaining between them. CDR1 is LGHNA, CDR2 YNLKQL, per germline (reference sequence). This CDR3 is built from 14 residues. The DNA read from the CDR3 is TGTGCCAGCAGCCTGGACAGTAACCAAGAC. It specifies CASSLDSNQD. The whole CDR3 protein is CASSLDSNQDTQYF.

The table lists this clone with many counts. Any gene name here is a mouse gene name. The missing CDR3 end, 4 residues past where the read stops, is filled in from the germline J gene. The chain is built from TRBV17 and TRBJ1-1, with TRBD1 matching 9 bases. This CDR3 is 14 amino acids long. The V gene's germline CDR1 is MNHDT and CDR2 YYDKIL. Trimming at V came to 6 bases and at J to 1 base, leaving 3 bases not matched to a gene. CDR3 in amino acids: CASSYRGQNTEVFF. Incomplete CDR3 DNA: TGTGCTAGCAGCTACAGGGGGCAAAACACA. Full variable domain (missing parts from reference TRBV17 and TRBJ1-1): DTTVKQNPRYKLARVGKPVNLICSQTMNHDTMYWYQKKPNQAPKLLLFYYDKILNREADTFEKFQSSRPNNSFCSLYIGSAGLEYSAMYLCASSYRGQNTEVFFGKGTRLTVV.

This clone was recorded a few times. Gene and germline names: mouse. The read terminates 4 residues before the CDR3 end, so the remaining end is supplied by the germline J gene. The identical CDR3 is also encoded by other nucleotide sequences in the sample. V and J are TRBV1 and TRBJ2-1, with 11 bases that match TRBD2. The length of the CDR3 is 16 residues. With 0 bases clipped from V and 4 bases from J, the junction kept 2 bases outside the gene matches. The germline V gene has CDR1 NSQYPW and CDR2 LRSPGD (reference sequence). CDR3 DNA (partial): TGCACCTGCAGTGCAGATAGACTGGGGGGGTATGCT. This encodes CTCSADRLGGYA. The entire CDR3 reads CTCSADRLGGYAEQFF.

This clone was picked up a small number of times. Any gene name here is a mouse gene name. The sequence runs out 4 residues before the end of the CDR3; the remainder is reconstructed from the germline J gene. The rearrangement uses TRBV4 and TRBJ1-2; 8 bases are a match to TRBD1. The length of the CDR3 is 14 residues. Germline V CDR1 and CDR2: LGHDT, YNNKQL (reference sequence). Unmatched junction bases numbered 5, after V lost 5 bases and J lost 3 bases. The CDR3 is CASSPQGADSDYTF. The CDR3 bases that were read are TGTGCCAGCAGCCCGCAGGGGGCGGACTCC.